What follows describes a single TCR beta chain. Germline lookup yields CDR1 ENHRY and CDR2 SYGVKD. Trimming cost V 8 bases and J 7 bases, with 12 bases left between them. The CDR3 runs 11 residues. The naive CD8 subset, CD45RO-negative cells positively selected for CCR7, excluded terminally differentiated effector memory CD45RA+ cells. Method: immunoSEQ multiplex PCR; TCRdb's copy keeps in-frame clones and lacks some. The top ten hold roughly 0.23% of the sample, which has 700,000 to 950,000 clones, about 97% seen once. This sample is part of a study of shared clonotypes between healthy human individuals.

The chain couples TRBV10-3 to TRBJ2-7, with a tentative D call TRBD2 (6 bases). The TCR was taken from a man aged 25-45 years in good health. Sequenced material: naive CD8+ T cells sorted from blood. CDR3 residues: CAIPPGGEQYF. CDR3 DNA sequence: TGTGCCATCCCGCCCGGGGGAGAGCAGTACTTC.